This passage covers 2 T cell receptor beta chains from one sample sequenced in a study of molecular identifiers for immune sequencing clone quantification. One entry per CDR3 protein results from TCRdb running MiXCR on the PCR reads. The table records about half a million distinct CDR3 sequences, around 23% of them present only once. What was sequenced was naive CD8+ T cells from blood, with Jurkat cell RNA spiked in. This sample's subset: FACS-sorted CD8+CD4-CCR7+CD45RA+ naive T cells. The origin of the receptors is a human donor in good health. Some libraries in this study had Jurkat cell RNA spiked in.

This clonotype was counted only a few times. The chain couples TRBV28 to TRBJ1-1, with D tentatively TRBD1 (5 bases). This CDR3 spans 17 amino acids. The germline V gene encodes CDR1 MDHEN and CDR2 SYDVKM. V lost 6 bases to trimming and J lost 0 bases, with 20 bases between them. CDR3 in amino acids: CASSGGQGLLMNTEAFF. DNA for the CDR3: TGTGCCAGCAGCGGCGGGCAGGGACTTTTGATGAACACTGAAGCTTTCTTT.

Details on this clonotype: The junction departs from the called germline gene at one end, perhaps through a read error. The CDR3 loop reads CASSLIGVNEQFF. CDR3 nucleotides: TGCGCCAGCAGCTTAATCGGGGTTAATGAGCAGTTCTTC. This chain connects TRBV5-3 to TRBJ2-1; a weak D match, TRBD2 (5 bases). TRBV5-3 is labeled an ORF, and its function is uncertain. CDR3 size: 13 residues.